This T cell receptor (beta chain) was observed in a study of human T cells and chemical hapten exposure. Study background: Throughout the approximately 24-week study, diphenylcyclopropenone was applied weekly to the patients' scalps. Readings were taken at 6 days from patch tests that had applied 0.01% DPC to the upper back.

Time point in this sample: pre-sensitization, week 0. Treatment defined: therapeutic diphenylcyclopropenone sensitization with weekly scalp DPC. As to this clonotype: The antigen is undetermined.

Whole-study findings and limits: Expanded TCRs were compared with controls, and the expanded TCRs formed significantly more large CDR3 similarity clusters.

One entry per CDR3 protein results from TCRdb running MiXCR on the RACE reads. Counted here are about 110,000 distinct CDR3 sequences, 10% to 15% occurring once; the ten biggest clones make up around 1.5%. Germline V gene lookup returns CDR1 MNHEY and CDR2 SVGAGI. The CDR3 contains 16 residues. The germline V and J ends were trimmed by 5 bases and 0 bases, with 15 bases remaining between them. This TCR was sampled from a woman between 45 and 65 years old with alopecia areata. Some clones in this sample may be carry-over from other donors' samples. The chain has TRBV6-5 and TRBJ2-3; TRBD1 might be the D (6 bases). Here the sequenced sample was whole blood, taken in connection with sensitization to the hapten diphenylcyclopropenone (DPC). The CDR3 sequence: CASSTLQGRSTDTQYF. The CDR3 DNA follows: TGTGCCAGCAGTACTTTACAGGGCAGGAGCACAGATACGCAGTATTTT.